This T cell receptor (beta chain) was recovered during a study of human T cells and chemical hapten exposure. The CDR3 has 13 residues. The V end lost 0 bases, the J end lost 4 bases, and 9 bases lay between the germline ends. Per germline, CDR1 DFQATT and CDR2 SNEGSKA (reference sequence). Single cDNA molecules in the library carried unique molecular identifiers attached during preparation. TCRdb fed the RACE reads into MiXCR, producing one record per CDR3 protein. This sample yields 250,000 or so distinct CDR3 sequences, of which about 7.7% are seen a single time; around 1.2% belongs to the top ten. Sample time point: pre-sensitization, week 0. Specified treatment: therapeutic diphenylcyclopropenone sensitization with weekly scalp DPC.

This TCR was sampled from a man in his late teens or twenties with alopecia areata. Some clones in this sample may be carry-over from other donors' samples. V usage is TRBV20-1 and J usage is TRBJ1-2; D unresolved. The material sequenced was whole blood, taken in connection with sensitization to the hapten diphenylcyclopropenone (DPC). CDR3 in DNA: TGCAGTGCTAGAGATTGGGGTAGCTATGGCTACACCTTC. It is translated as CSARDWGSYGYTF.